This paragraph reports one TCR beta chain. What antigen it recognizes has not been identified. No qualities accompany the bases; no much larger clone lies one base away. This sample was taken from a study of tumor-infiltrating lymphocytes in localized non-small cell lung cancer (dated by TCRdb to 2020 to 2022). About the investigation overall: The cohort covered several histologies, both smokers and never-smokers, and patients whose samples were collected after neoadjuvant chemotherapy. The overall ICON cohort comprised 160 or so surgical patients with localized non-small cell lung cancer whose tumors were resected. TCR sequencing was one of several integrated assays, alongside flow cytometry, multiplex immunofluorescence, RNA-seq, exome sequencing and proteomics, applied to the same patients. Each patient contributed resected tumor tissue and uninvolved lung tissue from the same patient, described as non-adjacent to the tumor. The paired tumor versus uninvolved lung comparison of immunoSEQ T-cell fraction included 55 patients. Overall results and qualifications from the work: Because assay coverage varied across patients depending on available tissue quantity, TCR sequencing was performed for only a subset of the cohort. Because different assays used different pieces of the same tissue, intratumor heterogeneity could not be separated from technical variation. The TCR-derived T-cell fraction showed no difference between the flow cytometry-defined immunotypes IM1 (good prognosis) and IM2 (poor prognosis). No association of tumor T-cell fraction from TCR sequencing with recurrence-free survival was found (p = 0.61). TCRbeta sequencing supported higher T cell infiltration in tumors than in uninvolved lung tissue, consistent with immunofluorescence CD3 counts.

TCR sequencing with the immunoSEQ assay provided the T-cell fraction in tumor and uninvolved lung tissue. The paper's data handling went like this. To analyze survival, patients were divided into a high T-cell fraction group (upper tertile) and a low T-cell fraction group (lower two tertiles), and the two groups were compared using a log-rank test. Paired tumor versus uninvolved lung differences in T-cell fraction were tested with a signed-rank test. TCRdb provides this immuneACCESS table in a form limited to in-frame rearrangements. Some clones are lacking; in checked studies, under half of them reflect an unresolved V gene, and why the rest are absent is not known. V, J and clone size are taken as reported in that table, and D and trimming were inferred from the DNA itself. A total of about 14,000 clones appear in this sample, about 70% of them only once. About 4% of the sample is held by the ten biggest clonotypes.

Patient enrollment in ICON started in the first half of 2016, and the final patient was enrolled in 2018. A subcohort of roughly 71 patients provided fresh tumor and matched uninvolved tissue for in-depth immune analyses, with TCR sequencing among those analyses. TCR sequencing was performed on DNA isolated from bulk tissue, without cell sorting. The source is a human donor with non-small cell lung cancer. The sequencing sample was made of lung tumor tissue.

The DNA sequence follows: TGTGCCAGTAGTACGCGACAGGTCGGGCAGCCCCAGCATTTT. It translates as CASSTRQVGQPQHF. Recombination linked TRBV19 to TRBJ1-5, with TRBD1 as a weak D call on 6 bases. The germline V gene (reference sequence) specifies LNHDA as CDR1 and SQIVND as CDR2. V and J are truncated by 4 bases and 7 bases respectively, leaving an intervening sequence of 14 bases. The CDR3, from cysteine to phenylalanine, totals 14 residues. Only the CDR3 DNA is retained, 42 bases long and in frame from the first base.